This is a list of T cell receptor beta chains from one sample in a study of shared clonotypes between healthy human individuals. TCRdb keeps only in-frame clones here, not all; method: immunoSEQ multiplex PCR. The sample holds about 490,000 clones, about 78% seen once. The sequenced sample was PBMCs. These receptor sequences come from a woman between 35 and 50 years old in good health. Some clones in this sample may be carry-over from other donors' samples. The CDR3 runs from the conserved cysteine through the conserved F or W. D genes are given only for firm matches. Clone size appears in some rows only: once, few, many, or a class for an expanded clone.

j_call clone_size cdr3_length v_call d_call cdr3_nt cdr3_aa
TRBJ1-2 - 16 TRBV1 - TGCACCAGCAGTAGGCGTAGTTTGCGAAAGACCTATGGCTACACCTTC CTSSRRSLRKTYGYTF
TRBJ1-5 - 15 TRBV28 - TGTGCCAGCAGTTTCCCAGAATTGAGATTTCAGCCCCAGCATTTT CASSFPELRFQPQHF
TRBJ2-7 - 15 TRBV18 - TGTGCCAGCTCACCAGGGACCGTTAGCTCCTACGAGCAGTACTTC CASSPGTVSSYEQYF
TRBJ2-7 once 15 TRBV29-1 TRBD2 TGCAGCGTTAGGTGGCGGGAGGGCCCTCCCTACGAGCAGTACTTC CSVRWREGPPYEQYF
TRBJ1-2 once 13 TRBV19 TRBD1 TGTGCCACCCTGAGACAGGGGTCGTATGGCTACACCTTC CATLRQGSYGYTF
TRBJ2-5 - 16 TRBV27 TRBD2 TGTGCCAGCAGCCCTCGCGGGACTAGCCTCATGGGGACCCAGTACTTC CASSPRGTSLMGTQYF
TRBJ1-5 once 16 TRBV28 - TGTGCCAGCAGTTTAGGAATCAGGGGCAGGGGTCAGCCCCAGCATTTT CASSLGIRGRGQPQHF
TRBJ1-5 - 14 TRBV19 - TGTGCCACATCGGGGGTGGGTCGGGATCAGCCCCAGCATTTT CATSGVGRDQPQHF
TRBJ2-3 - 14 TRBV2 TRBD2 TGTGCCAGCAATCCGACTAGCGGGACAGATACGCAGTATTTT CASNPTSGTDTQYF
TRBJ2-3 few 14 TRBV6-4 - TGTGCCAGCAGTGAATCCGCAGCGTCAGATACGCAGTATTTT CASSESAASDTQYF
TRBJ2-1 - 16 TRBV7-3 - TGTGCCAGCAGCGGGGGCCGGGGAGGCTCCTACAATGAGCAGTTCTTC CASSGGRGGSYNEQFF
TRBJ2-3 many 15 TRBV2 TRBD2 TGTGCCAGCAAGATTTTAGCGGGAGGGCCTGGTACGCAGTATTTT CASKILAGGPGTQYF
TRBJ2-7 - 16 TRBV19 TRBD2 TGTGCCAGTAGTTCCGGACTAGCGGGGTACACCTACGAGCAGTACTTC CASSSGLAGYTYEQYF
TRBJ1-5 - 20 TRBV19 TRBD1 TGTGCCAGTAGTATAAACGCCGGTTGGACAGGCCCCCTTAGCAATCAGCCCCAGCATTTT CASSINAGWTGPLSNQPQHF
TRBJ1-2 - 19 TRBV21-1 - TGTGCCAGCAGCAAAGCGCTTTATGGGACAGGGGGCCTTAGCTATGGCTACACCTTC CASSKALYGTGGLSYGYTF
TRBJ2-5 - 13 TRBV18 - TGTGCCAGCTCAACGGACAGCCAAGAGACCCAGTACTTC CASSTDSQETQYF
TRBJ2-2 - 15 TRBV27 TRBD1 TGTGCCAGCAGTACACAGGGGGCTGACACCGGGGAGCTGTTTTTT CASSTQGADTGELFF
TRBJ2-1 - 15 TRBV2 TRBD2 TGTGCCAGCAGCACTCTAGCGGCCTCCTACAATGAGCAGTTCTTC CASSTLAASYNEQFF
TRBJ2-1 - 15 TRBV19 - TGTGCCAGTAGAAAGGGCTCTAGCCTGGTCAATGAGCAGTTCTTC CASRKGSSLVNEQFF
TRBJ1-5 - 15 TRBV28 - TGTGCCAGCAGTTTAGGAGATTCTTACAATCAGCCCCAGCATTTT CASSLGDSYNQPQHF
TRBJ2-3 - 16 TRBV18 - TGTGCCAGCTCCCACGGCCGGACAGGACTAACAGATACGCAGTATTTT CASSHGRTGLTDTQYF
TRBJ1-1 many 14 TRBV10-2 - TGCGCCAGCAGTGTCAACTACGTGAACACTGAAGCTTTCTTT CASSVNYVNTEAFF
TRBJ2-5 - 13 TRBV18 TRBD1 TGTGCCAGCTCACAGGACAGGCAAGAGACCCAGTACTTC CASSQDRQETQYF
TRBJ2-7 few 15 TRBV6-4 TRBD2 TGTGCCAGCAGTGAGGAAGCGGGAGTCGTCCACGAGCAGTACTTC CASSEEAGVVHEQYF
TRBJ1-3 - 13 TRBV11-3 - TGTGCCAGCAGCTTAGGGGCCGGAAACACCATATATTTT CASSLGAGNTIYF
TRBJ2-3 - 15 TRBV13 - TGTGCCAGCAGCTTTTACGGGAGCCCCACAGATACGCAGTATTTT CASSFYGSPTDTQYF
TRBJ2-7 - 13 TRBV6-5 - TGTGCCAGCAGTTACTCGAGAGGGGGAGAGCAGTACTTC CASSYSRGGEQYF
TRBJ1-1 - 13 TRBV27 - TGTGCCAGCAGCCCGATCCGGCGGTCTGAAGCTTTCTTT CASSPIRRSEAFF